Following are 5 T cell receptor beta chains from one sample sequenced in a study of early T cells in non-severe SARS-CoV-2 infection. Using its own MiXCR run on the 5' RACE reads, TCRdb lists one record per CDR3 protein. The sample has about 59,000 distinct CDR3 sequences; roughly an eighth are singletons. Sequences were derived from whole blood, sampled at baseline. The receptors were sampled from an adult who was a healthcare worker with PCR-confirmed SARS-CoV-2 infection or an uninfected control (not recorded which).

The chain has TRBV6-5 and TRBJ2-7; tentatively, D is TRBD1 (5 bases). V lost 1 base to trimming and J lost 3 bases, with 13 bases between them. This CDR3 spans 15 amino acids. The germline V gene has CDR1 MNHEY and CDR2 SVGAGI. The CDR3 sequence: CASSYYGQGFYEQYF. The CDR3 region has the DNA TGTGCCAGCAGTTACTATGGGCAGGGCTTCTACGAGCAGTACTTC.

A remark on this clonotype: Germline is not matched at one junction end, which may reflect a read error. The chain couples TRBV30 to TRBJ2-2, with D possibly being TRBD1 or TRBD2 (5 bases each). Germline V gene lookup returns CDR1 GTSNPN and CDR2 SVGIG (reference sequence). The CDR3 contains 11 residues. The CDR3 here is CAGTRPGELFF. CDR3 in DNA: TGCGCAGGGACCCGACCCGGGGAGCTGTTTTTT.

The rearrangement joins TRBV6-6 to TRBJ2-7, with 10 positions matching TRBD2. CDR3 length equals 14 residues. V lost 9 bases and J lost 2; bases outside the gene matches: 7. Looked up from germline, CDR1 is MNHNY and CDR2 is SVGAGI (reference sequence). CDR3 bases: TGTGCCAGACTTTTTGGACTAGCGGCCTACGAGCAGTACTTC. This codes for CARLFGLAAYEQYF.

The rearrangement uses TRBV4-3 and TRBJ2-7; D remains ambiguous. Germline-derived CDR1 and CDR2 are LGHNA and YSLEER. V dropped 4 bases and J dropped 6 bases, with 16 bases sitting between them. The CDR3 is 14 amino acids. The CDR3 is CASSPPPDLVEQYF. DNA for the CDR3: TGCGCCAGCAGCCCCCCCCCGGACCTGGTCGAGCAGTACTTC.

This clonotype was counted between two and nine times. This chain connects TRBV2 to TRBJ2-7; no clear D gene. The CDR3 extends over 13 amino acids. V was pared by 4 bases and J by 2 bases, with 9 bases between. Looked up from germline, CDR1 is SNHLY and CDR2 is FYNNEI. This CDR3 is CASSVEPPYEQYF. Written as DNA, the CDR3 is TGTGCCAGCAGTGTGGAACCTCCCTACGAGCAGTACTTC.